This T cell receptor beta chain came from a study of control samples from healthy donors and cancer patients. Here immunoSEQ multiplex PCR was the method, and the copy in TCRdb shows in-frame clones only, minus some. The sample lists around 150,000 clones, 70% to 90% occurring once. This clonotype was sampled from a man younger than 35 in good health. Sequenced sample: blood.

CDR3 sequence: CASSRGQGARQETQYF. DNA of the CDR3: TGTGCCAGCAGCCGAGGACAGGGGGCGAGGCAAGAGACCCAGTACTTC. The chain combines TRBV7-8 with TRBJ2-5; 11 bases agree with TRBD1. The CDR3 has 16 residues. Trimming cost V 5 bases and J 2 bases; bases outside gene matches: 7. CDR1 and CDR2 (germline): SGHVS, FQNEAQ.